This T cell receptor (beta chain) was observed in a study of vaccination effects on CD4 cells after COVID-19. Study context: BNT162b2 vaccine or mRNA-1273 vaccine was given to participants in two doses.

Study results and limitations: By a late point after vaccination, infection- and vaccine-induced clones had shrunk markedly through clonal contraction.

As for this clone: The target antigen is unknown.

This CDR3 is 17 amino acids long. Antigen-specific CD4+ T cells were first expanded with viral peptide pools by the ViraFEST assay and only then sequenced. CD4+ T cells were isolated after around 10 days of culture. Infection dated between March and December 2020, before the Alpha, Beta and Delta variants reached the United States. Here immunoSEQ multiplex PCR was the method, and the copy in TCRdb shows in-frame clones only, minus some. Here the sample spans some 56,000 clones, 65% to 80% being singletons. The V and J genes are TRBV21-1 and TRBJ1-5; the listed D gene, TRBD1, was not tested against the DNA. TRBV21-1 is termed a pseudogene. The input for sequencing was CD4+ T cells from PBMCs cultured with HIV peptides, taken before COVID-19 vaccination. Subset here: HIV-1 Nef peptide pool negative control/reference culture. This TCR derives from a human donor who had a prior SARS-CoV-2 infection. Here the CDR3 DNA reads TGTGCCAGCAGCAAAGGGAGACAGGGCACAAGCAATCAGCCCCAGCATTTT. This sequence encodes CASSKGRQGTSNQPQHF.